The T cell receptor (beta chain) under discussion was sequenced for a study of cytomegalovirus exposure and HLA in healthy donors. On this clone: Its antigen remains unknown.

CDR3 size: 15 residues. CDR1 and CDR2 from the germline V gene are LNHDA and SQIVND (reference sequence). Trimming took 3 bases from V and 4 from J, leaving 15 bases between them. With 60 Vbeta and 13 Jbeta primers, the PCR was carried out. Sequenced by immunoSEQ multiplex PCR; TCRdb stores in-frame clones only, minus some. The sample shows 140,000 or so clones, 70% to 85% of them seen only once. Points from the study as a whole: Apparent HLA restriction characterized most CMV-associated TCR beta chains in a later analysis.

The chain joins TRBV19 to TRBJ1-1; no reliable D call. This sequence was found in a man in his forties or fifties in good health and CMV-seronegative. Specimen: PBMCs. In DNA, the CDR3 is TGTGCCAGTAGTATGTGGGAGGGCGCGGGCACTGAAGCTTTCTTT. Amino acid sequence: CASSMWEGAGTEAFF.